The next 2 T cell receptor beta chains were all read from a single sample in a study of naive and memory T cell subsets. General observations from the study: Especially in CD8 cells, naive repertoires contained a few larger clonotypes, possibly CD45RA-re-expressing memory cells.

No antigen has been assigned to these receptors. An equimolar mix of two oligonucleotides served as the beta constant-region primer for TRBC1 and TRBC2. The ligated cDNA underwent four PCR rounds using SP2 and nested alpha and beta constant-region primers. TCRdb recomputed calls from the UMI-ligation and nested PCR reads with MiXCR, one row per CDR3 protein. The sample lists tens of thousands of distinct CDR3 sequences, 10% to 12% occurring once. The source material was naive CD4+ T cells from blood. These TCRs come from a human donor in good health.

This clonotype was recorded many times. The DNA for the CDR3 is TGTGCCAGCAGCTTTCGGCTAGAGTACAATGAGCAGTTCTTC. Protein sequence: CASSFRLEYNEQFF. The chain has TRBV11-3 and TRBJ2-1, with D hard to call. V gave up 3 bases and J gave up 4 bases, with 10 bases separating them. The germline V gene has CDR1 SGHNT and CDR2 YENEEA. This CDR3 has 14 residues.

The chain recombines TRBV6-1 with TRBJ1-1, with TRBD1 matching over 7 bases. V gave up 8 bases and J gave up 6 bases; unmatched junction bases: 9. The germline V gene has CDR1 MNHNS and CDR2 SASEGT. This CDR3 contains 13 residues. For the CDR3, the DNA is TGTGCCAGCGAACTCCAGGGGGGCTCTGAAGCTTTCTTT. Amino acids: CASELQGGSEAFF.